Below are 19 T cell receptor beta chains sequenced from a single sample in a study of blood T cell dynamics during melanoma immunotherapy. Time point of the sample: week 3, after first cycle of checkpoint inhibitor. Sequencing used immunoSEQ multiplex PCR; TCRdb keeps in-frame clones, though not all of them. The table lists about 16,000 clones, 94% of them singletons. Sequenced material: effector memory CD8+ T cells from blood, taken from a patient treated with checkpoint blockade. The receptors were sampled from a human donor with melanoma.

The chain is built from TRBV13 and TRBJ2-3; no clear D gene. Per the germline V gene, CDR1 is PRHDT and CDR2 is FYEKMQ (reference sequence). The CDR3 extends over 16 amino acids. The V and J ends lost 5 bases and 4 bases respectively, with 19 bases between them. CDR3 sequence reads: CASSPPVRRRADTQYF. As DNA, the CDR3 is TGTGCCAGCAGCCCCCCGGTTAGGAGACGTGCAGATACGCAGTATTTT.

This sequence joins TRBV9 and TRBJ2-2; D may be TRBD1 (6 bases). The CDR3 is 16 amino acids. Germline values: CDR1 SGDLS, CDR2 YYNGEE. V lost 4 bases and J lost 9, with 22 bases in between. The CDR3 region has the DNA TGTGCCAGCAGCTCCAGCTCAGGGACAACCCATAGGGAGCTGTTTTTT. Protein: CASSSSSGTTHRELFF. The full variable domain, with the rest looked up from reference TRBV9 and TRBJ2-2, is DSGVTQTPKHLITATGQRVTLRCSPRSGDLSVYWYQQSLDQGLQFLIQYYNGEERAKGNILERFSAQQFPDLHSELNLSSLELGDSALYFCASSSSSGTTHRELFFGEGSRLTVL.

The chain carries TRBV5-6 and TRBJ2-7, with a weak D call TRBD1 (6 bases). Germline V gene data show CDR1 as SGHDT and CDR2 as YYEEEE. V lost 4 bases and J 0 bases, leaving 11 bases between the germline ends. The CDR3 runs 14 residues. In DNA form, the CDR3 reads TGTGCCAGCAGCGGATGGACAGACTCCTACGAGCAGTACTTC. Translation gives CASSGWTDSYEQYF.

This clone appeared once. The chain employs TRBV15 and TRBJ2-2; the match to TRBD2 covers 14 bases. The trim removed 0 bases at V and 3 bases at J, leaving 3 bases unmatched. Per germline, CDR1 LNHNV and CDR2 YYDKDF (reference sequence). CDR3 size: 18 residues. In nucleotides, the CDR3 is TGTGCCACCAGCAGAGATTTGGGACTAGCGGGAGACACCGGGGAGCTGTTTTTT. As protein: CATSRDLGLAGDTGELFF.

This clone was picked up one time. This chain links TRBV9 with TRBJ2-2; weak D call: TRBD1 (5 bases). CDR1 SGDLS and CDR2 YYNGEE come from the germline V gene. The CDR3 is 15 amino acids. V gave up 2 bases and J gave up 0 bases, with 8 bases separating them. CDR3 DNA: TGTGCCAGCAGCGTTTGGACAACGAACACCGGGGAGCTGTTTTTT. The encoded protein is CASSVWTTNTGELFF.

The gene calls are TRBV5-6 and TRBJ1-1; D unresolved. In germline, CDR1 is SGHDT, CDR2 YYEEEE. The V gene lost 2 bases and the J gene lost 3 bases, with 8 bases spanning the gap. This CDR3 is built from 13 residues. Written as DNA, the CDR3 is TGTGCCAGCAGCTTTCTACAGCACACTGAAGCTTTCTTT. Translated: CASSFLQHTEAFF.

CDR3 in amino acids: CASSVADHEQYF. The DNA for the CDR3 is TGTGCCAGCAGCGTAGCTGACCACGAGCAGTACTTC. The chain links TRBV9 to TRBJ2-7; D gene ambiguous. Trimming pared 0 bases from V and 5 bases from J, leaving 6 bases between. The germline CDR1 and CDR2 sequences are SGDLS and YYNGEE. The CDR3 consists of 12 residues.

The genes are TRBV5-6 and TRBJ2-1; D remains ambiguous. The CDR3 has 13 amino acids. The V gene's germline CDR1 is SGHDT and CDR2 YYEEEE. V lost 0 bases, J lost 6 bases, and 7 bases lay in between. The CDR3 spells CASSLGRANEQFF. The CDR3 DNA follows: TGTGCCAGCAGCTTGGGAAGGGCCAATGAGCAGTTCTTC.

The chain combines TRBV7-2 with TRBJ2-7, with 12 nucleotides matching TRBD2. Looked up from germline, CDR1 is SGHTA and CDR2 is FQGNSA. Trimming cost V 5 bases and J 0 bases; bases outside gene matches: 5. The CDR3 has 16 amino acids. The CDR3 region is CASSPWTSGTSYEQYF. CDR3 nucleotide sequence: TGTGCCAGCAGCCCCTGGACTAGCGGGACCTCCTACGAGCAGTACTTC.

This rearrangement joins TRBV9 to TRBJ2-2; 9 bases are shared with TRBD2. J was trimmed by 8 bases and V by 0 bases; bases with no gene match: 8. The germline CDR1 and CDR2 sequences are SGDLS and YYNGEE. CDR3 length equals 16 residues. The CDR3 DNA reads TGTGCCAGCAGCGTAGGGGCGGGAGGGCCCTCTGGGGAGCTGTTTTTT. It specifies CASSVGAGGPSGELFF.

V is TRBV27 and J is TRBJ2-1; maybe TRBD2 (5 bases). The V gene's germline CDR1 is MNHEY and CDR2 SMNVEV (reference sequence). Trimming removed 2 bases at V and 7 bases at J, with 12 bases between. The CDR3 is 14 amino acids. The DNA for the CDR3 is TGTGCCAGCAGTTTACCCGGCGGGCAGAATGAGCAGTTCTTC. Translating it yields CASSLPGGQNEQFF.

The J gene is TRBJ2-7, the V gene TRBV6-5, with 7 bases matching TRBD2. Germline V gene lookup returns CDR1 MNHEY and CDR2 SVGAGI. Trimming at V came to 0 bases and at J to 5 bases, leaving 10 bases not matched to a gene. This CDR3 contains 16 residues. DNA of the CDR3: TGTGCCAGCAGTTACTCGGCGGCGGGAGCTATCAACGAGCAGTACTTC. This sequence encodes CASSYSAAGAINEQYF.

V is TRBV23-1 and J is TRBJ2-5, with D unresolved. TRBV23-1 is identified as an open reading frame with a role that is uncertain. This CDR3 is built from 16 residues. Trimming removed 0 bases at V and 5 bases at J, with 16 bases between. CDR3 sequence: CASSQSSRVDQETQYF. CDR3 coding DNA: TGCGCCAGCAGTCAATCGAGTAGGGTAGATCAGGAGACCCAGTACTTC.

The V and J genes are TRBV27 and TRBJ2-1, with 11 bases lining up with TRBD2. The length of the CDR3 is 15 residues. V shed 6 bases and J 8 bases; nucleotides not matched to a gene: 9. Germline V gene sequence: CDR1 MNHEY, CDR2 SMNVEV (reference sequence). The DNA of the CDR3 is TGTGCCAGCAGCCAACTAGCGGGAGAGGGGGATGAGCAGTTCTTC. It encodes CASSQLAGEGDEQFF.

The rearrangement uses TRBV6-5 and TRBJ2-5, with D perhaps TRBD2 (5 bases). The CDR3 is 14 amino acids. The germline CDR1 and CDR2 sequences are MNHEY and SVGAGI. V lost 4 bases to trimming and J lost 5 bases, with 14 bases between them. CDR3 in amino acids: CASSFDWTPETQYF. The CDR3 DNA reads as TGTGCCAGCAGTTTTGACTGGACTCCGGAGACCCAGTACTTC.

This chain connects TRBV14 to TRBJ2-3, with 10 bases matching TRBD1. V shed 6 bases, J shed 0 bases, and the junction held 6 bases outside the gene matches. This CDR3 has 16 amino acids. Per the germline V gene, CDR1 is SGHDN and CDR2 is FVKESK. CDR3 bases: TGTGCCAGCAGTCGCGGGACAGGGGTCAGCACAGATACGCAGTATTTT. Translating gives CASSRGTGVSTDTQYF.

The rearrangement uses TRBV9 and TRBJ2-3, with 7 bases fitting TRBD2. The CDR3 is 15 residues long. Germline V gene sequence: CDR1 SGDLS, CDR2 YYNGEE. The ends lost 0 bases at V and 2 bases at J; junction bases unmatched: 3. CDR3 sequence (DNA): TGTGCCAGCAGCGTAGCTAGCGGTTACACAGATACGCAGTATTTT. It yields the protein CASSVASGYTDTQYF.

The V and J genes are TRBV5-6 and TRBJ1-1; no definite D call. Deletions cut 2 bases from V and 1 base from J, with 6 bases between. CDR3 length: 13 amino acids. CDR1 is SGHDT and CDR2 is YYEEEE in the germline V gene. The CDR3 DNA reads TGTGCCAGCAGCTTCACCCAGAACACTGAAGCTTTCTTT. Translation: CASSFTQNTEAFF. Full variable domain (remainder filled in from reference TRBV5-6 and TRBJ1-1): DAGVTQSPTHLIKTRGQQVTLRCSPKSGHDTVSWYQQALGQGPQFIFQYYEEEERQRGNFPDRFSGHQFPNYSSELNVNALLLGDSALYLCASSFTQNTEAFFGQGTRLTVV.

This rearrangement joins TRBV28 to TRBJ1-2; D remains ambiguous. This CDR3 contains 13 residues. Germline V gene lookup returns CDR1 MDHEN and CDR2 SYDVKM. V lost 5 bases to trimming and J lost 1 base, with 8 bases between them. CDR3 nucleotides: TGTGCCAGCAGTACTCACCTTAACTATGGCTACACCTTC. Translated, it gives CASSTHLNYGYTF.